This T cell receptor beta chain was sequenced during a study of regulatory T cells in long-lasting Graves disease. Study results and limitations: Persistent disease preferred TRBV28, TRBJ1-2 and TRBJ2-5.

Arm-PCR with iRepertoire HTBI primers amplified the CDR3 regions for these TCR beta libraries. Via MiXCR, TCRdb re-called the multiplex PCR reads, giving one row per CDR3 protein. The table lists about 440,000 distinct CDR3 sequences, about 17% of them singletons, with around 23% in the top ten. This clonotype was counted only a few times. No antigen is known for it. Germline-derived CDR1 and CDR2 are SEHNR and FQNEAQ (reference sequence). V was pared by 5 bases and J by 9 bases, with 9 bases between. CDR3 length: 11 residues. The time point is: newly diagnosed GD, antithyroid drugs for less than 3 months. Preparation of the TCR library used RNA extracted from PBMCs. This same sample was also taken into another study, of T cells in Graves' hyperthyroidism and ophthalmopathy.

This rearrangement joins TRBV7-9 to TRBJ2-3; D gene unclear. The source material was peripheral blood mononuclear cells (PBMCs), sampled at new diagnosis, from a patient treated with antithyroid drugs. The clonotype originates from a woman between 18 and 29 years old with Graves disease. The CDR3 loop is CASSLSRTQYF. CDR3 DNA: TGTGCCAGCAGCCTATCGAGGACGCAGTATTTT.